This T cell receptor (beta chain) is from a study of blood T cell repertoires in COVID-19. Repertoires were generated with immunoSEQ multiplex PCR, while TCRdb's copy carries only in-frame clones and drops some. The data show just over 250,000 clones, with roughly 88% seen just once and roughly a tenth held by the top ten. CDR1 is LNHDA and CDR2 is SQIVND in the germline V gene (reference sequence). The junction had 8 bases not matched to a gene; V was cut back by 6 bases and J by 4 bases. This CDR3 has 15 residues. Patients of the Seattle cohort, enrolled during active infection, were followed longitudinally.

The clonotype originates from a woman in her 70s with COVID-19, enrolled during active disease. Input material: peripheral blood. V usage is TRBV19 and J usage is TRBJ1-5; 8 bases are a match to TRBD1. In DNA form, the CDR3 reads TGTGCCAGTAGCTCCTACAGGGGGGAAAATCAGCCCCAGCATTTT. This gives the protein CASSSYRGENQPQHF.